The 25 T cell receptor beta chains reported below all come from one sample, sequenced in a study of cytomegalovirus exposure and HLA in healthy donors. The PCR had 60 Vbeta and 13 Jbeta primers. Clones were sequenced by immunoSEQ multiplex PCR, and TCRdb holds only the in-frame ones, with some missing. There are approximately 170,000 clones in the sample; roughly 80% occur only once, and about 3.1% lies in the top ten. Sequencing used PBMCs. The source is a woman aged 30 to 39 in good health and CMV-seropositive.

This clone was seen a handful of times. The gene calls are TRBV2 and TRBJ2-1; TRBD2 matches 7 bases. The germline CDR1 and CDR2 sequences are SNHLY and FYNNEI. The CDR3 covers 14 residues. With V trimmed by 4 bases and J by 2 bases, 2 bases remained unmatched. The CDR3 nucleotides read TGTGCCAGCAGTGGGCTAGCGGCCTACAATGAGCAGTTCTTC. This encodes CASSGLAAYNEQFF.

This clone was observed a single time. This sequence joins TRBV14 and TRBJ2-5, with TRBD1 identical over 7 bases. The trim removed 4 bases at V and 8 bases at J, leaving 7 bases unmatched. CDR3 size: 13 residues. The germline gives CDR1 SGHDN, CDR2 FVKESK. CDR3 DNA: TGTGCCAGCAGCCTGACAGGGTATACAACCCAGTACTTC. The encoded protein is CASSLTGYTTQYF.

This clone has a single count. The rearrangement uses TRBV29-1 and TRBJ2-2, with D possibly matching TRBD1 (6 bases). Germline CDR1 is SQVTM and CDR2 is ANQGSEA. The germline V and J ends were trimmed by 8 bases and 0 bases, with 10 bases remaining between them. This CDR3 region has 13 residues. CDR3 loop: CSSRDTNTGELFF. The CDR3 DNA sequence: TGCAGCTCCCGGGACACGAACACCGGGGAGCTGTTTTTT.

The chain couples TRBV29-1 to TRBJ1-4, with 8 bases aligning to TRBD1. V lost 5 bases, J lost 6 bases, and 5 bases stayed unmatched. The CDR3 length is 13 residues. Looked up from germline, CDR1 is SQVTM and CDR2 is ANQGSEA. The CDR3, as DNA: TGCAGCGTTTGGACAGGGTTCTATGAAAAACTGTTTTTT. Its translation: CSVWTGFYEKLFF.

Written as DNA, the CDR3 is TGTGCCAGCAGTCCGGGTCCGCGGGAGACCCAGTACTTC. Amino acid sequence: CASSPGPRETQYF. J is TRBJ2-5 and V is TRBV5-4; D is undetermined. This CDR3 is built from 13 residues. The germline V gene encodes CDR1 SGHNT and CDR2 YYREEE (reference sequence). Trimming left V 5 bases short and J 5 bases short, with 13 bases between.

J is TRBJ2-5 and V is TRBV5-6, with D uncertain. V was shortened by 4 bases and J by 3 bases, with 16 bases between the two germline ends. Germline assignment: CDR1 SGHDT and CDR2 YYEEEE. The CDR3 spans 15 residues. The CDR3, as DNA: TGTGCCAGCAGCCTAGTAGGTGGTCCGGAAGAGACCCAGTACTTC. Translation gives CASSLVGGPEETQYF.

This chain joins TRBV6-1 and TRBJ2-3; D might be TRBD2 (5 bases). The CDR3 runs to 14 residues. Trimming cost V 11 bases and J 6 bases, with 21 bases left between them. Germline V gene data show CDR1 as MNHNS and CDR2 as SASEGT. Here the CDR3 DNA reads TGTGCCGGGAGAGGAGAGTTAGATGCCGATACGCAGTATTTT. This codes for CAGRGELDADTQYF.

V gene TRBV5-1 combines with J gene TRBJ2-5; maybe TRBD1 (5 bases). CDR1 is SGHRS, CDR2 YFSETQ, per germline. The CDR3 length is 14 residues. Trimming left V 0 bases short and J 5 bases short, with 11 bases between. CDR3 loop: CASSLGGWWETQYF. CDR3 bases: TGCGCCAGCAGCTTGGGGGGCTGGTGGGAGACCCAGTACTTC.

Turning to this clone: This specimen includes other DNA sequences encoding the same CDR3. J is TRBJ2-2 and V is TRBV27; TRBD2 agrees at 10 bases. There are 13 residues in the CDR3. Germline CDR1 and CDR2: MNHEY and SMNVEV (reference sequence). The V gene end was trimmed by 5 bases and the J gene end by 6 bases; junction bases not matched to a gene: 0. The CDR3 reads CASSLAGAGELFF. CDR3 DNA: TGTGCCAGCAGTCTAGCGGGAGCCGGGGAGCTGTTTTTT.

V and J are TRBV29-1 and TRBJ1-1; D possibly corresponds to TRBD1 (6 bases). The germline V gene encodes CDR1 SQVTM and CDR2 ANQGSEA. V shed 4 bases and J shed 0 bases, with 15 bases lying between them. The CDR3 has 15 residues. The CDR3 DNA sequence: TGCAGCGTTGGGGGACCTCAGGGGATGAACACTGAAGCTTTCTTT. Its protein product is CSVGGPQGMNTEAFF. Looking up the rest from reference TRBV29-1 and TRBJ1-1 gives the full variable domain: SAVISQKPSRDICQRGTSLTIQCQVDSQVTMMFWYRQQPGQSLTLIATANQGSEATYESGFVIDKFPISRPNLTFSTLTVSNMSPEDSSIYLCSVGGPQGMNTEAFFGQGTRLTVV.

V gene TRBV11-2 combines with J gene TRBJ2-1; a weak D match, TRBD1 (5 bases). Germline V gene data show CDR1 as SGHAT and CDR2 as FQNNGV. This CDR3 is 14 amino acids long. Between the trimmed V and J ends, which lost 5 bases and 2 bases, there was a span of 10 bases. CDR3 sequence reads: CASSPLGAYNEQFF. DNA of the CDR3: TGTGCCAGCAGCCCGCTAGGGGCCTACAATGAGCAGTTCTTC.

The chain has TRBV11-3 and TRBJ2-2, with 13 nucleotides matching TRBD2. Germline lookup yields CDR1 SGHNT and CDR2 YENEEA. J lost 6 bases, V lost 6 bases, and 4 bases had no gene match. This CDR3 contains 15 residues. Written as DNA, the CDR3 is TGTGCCAGCAGGAAAGGACTAGCGGGGGCCGGGGAGCTGTTTTTT. Its translation: CASRKGLAGAGELFF. The full variable domain, in which reference TRBV11-3 and TRBJ2-2 provide the parts outside the CDR3, is EAGVVQSPRYKIIEKKQPVAFWCNPISGHNTLYWYLQNLGQGPELLIRYENEEAVDDSQLPKDRFSAERLKGVDSTLKIQPAELGDSAVYLCASRKGLAGAGELFFGEGSRLTVL.

This clone was observed a handful of times. The rearrangement links TRBV19 to TRBJ1-2; D is perhaps TRBD1 (6 bases). V gave up 5 bases and J gave up 8 bases, with 12 bases separating them. This CDR3 has 12 amino acids. Germline values: CDR1 LNHDA, CDR2 SQIVND (reference sequence). The CDR3 here is CASSAQGRGYTF. In nucleotides, the CDR3 is TGTGCCAGTAGTGCACAGGGCCGAGGCTACACCTTC.

The genes are TRBV29-1 and TRBJ2-7; possible D gene TRBD2, 6 bases. This CDR3 has 13 residues. In germline, CDR1 is SQVTM, CDR2 ANQGSEA. Trimming took 4 bases from V and 5 from J, leaving 15 bases between them. CDR3 residues: CSVAEGLLNEQYF. In DNA, the CDR3 is TGCAGCGTTGCGGAGGGGCTTTTGAACGAGCAGTACTTC.

The chain joins TRBV29-1 to TRBJ1-4, with 8 bases fitting TRBD1. CDR1 SQVTM and CDR2 ANQGSEA come from the germline V gene. This CDR3 spans 11 amino acids. V was pared by 6 bases and J by 14 bases, with 8 bases of the junction left unmatched. DNA of the CDR3: TGCAGCGTAGAGGACAGGGTAGGGCTGTTTTTT. Translation gives CSVEDRVGLFF.

V gene TRBV7-2 combines with J gene TRBJ2-4; TRBD2 matches at 9 bases. Losses at the gene ends were 4 bases for V and 1 base for J; bases not matched to a gene: 2. The CDR3 loop spans 15 amino acids. Germline-derived CDR1 and CDR2 are SGHTA and FQGNSA. This CDR3 is CASSWTSDAKNIQYF. The CDR3 DNA follows: TGTGCCAGCAGCTGGACTAGCGACGCCAAAAACATTCAGTACTTC.

The V gene is TRBV27, the J gene TRBJ2-7, with 12 nucleotides matching TRBD2. Looked up from germline, CDR1 is MNHEY and CDR2 is SMNVEV (reference sequence). This CDR3 contains 13 residues. Germline trimming cut 10 bases from V and 5 bases from J; bases unmatched to any gene: 6. CDR3 residues: CATSGLAGNEQYF. CDR3 DNA: TGTGCCACCTCAGGACTAGCGGGAAACGAGCAGTACTTC.

J is TRBJ2-5 and V is TRBV6-5; a possible D gene is TRBD2 (6 bases). Trimming removed 11 bases at V and 5 bases at J, with 12 bases between. Germline V CDR1 and CDR2: MNHEY, SVGAGI. The CDR3 is made up of 11 amino acids. The CDR3 sequence is CAAGPQETQYF. The CDR3 nucleotides are TGTGCCGCGGGGCCCCAGGAGACCCAGTACTTC.

This clone was seen a handful of times. The chain links TRBV28 to TRBJ2-1; D perhaps matches TRBD2 (6 bases). The CDR3 has 14 residues. Trimming took 7 bases from V and 5 from J, leaving 15 bases between them. From germline, CDR1 is MDHEN and CDR2 SYDVKM. Written as DNA, the CDR3 is TGTGCCAGCATCTGGAGACTAGAGCACAATGAGCAGTTCTTC. Translated: CASIWRLEHNEQFF.

The chain recombines TRBV5-8 with TRBJ2-1; 7 bases match TRBD2. This CDR3 contains 16 residues. Germline assignment: CDR1 SGHTS and CDR2 YDEGEE. V was pared by 6 bases and J by 0 bases, with 9 bases of the junction left unmatched. CDR3 nucleotide sequence: TGTGCCAGCAAGGTCGCGCTAGCGGTCTCCTACAATGAGCAGTTCTTC. Protein sequence: CASKVALAVSYNEQFF. The full variable domain, its missing parts supplied by reference TRBV5-8 and TRBJ2-1, is EAGVTQSPTHLIKTRGQQATLRCSPISGHTSVYWYQQALGLGLQFLLWYDEGEERNRGNFPPRFSGRQFPNYSSELNVNALELEDSALYLCASKVALAVSYNEQFFGPGTRLTVL.

This clone was detected only a few times. This chain joins TRBV5-4 and TRBJ2-7; TRBD1 agrees at 7 bases. Germline V lookup: CDR1 SGHNT, CDR2 YYREEE (reference sequence). The CDR3 contains 14 residues. With 2 bases clipped from V and 3 bases from J, the junction kept 5 bases outside the gene matches. CDR3 DNA: TGTGCCAGCAGCTTTGACAGGGAAATCTACGAGCAGTACTTC. Translation gives CASSFDREIYEQYF.

CDR3 sequence (DNA): TGCGCCAGCAGCCAAGAGAGACCAGCGGGAGGGGAGACCCAGTACTTC. It codes for CASSQERPAGGETQYF. The gene calls are TRBV4-1 and TRBJ2-5; 10 nucleotides align to TRBD2. Germline CDR1 and CDR2: MGHRA and YSYEKL. J gave up 5 bases and V 0 bases, and 6 bases lay outside the gene matches. This CDR3 has 16 amino acids.

The rearrangement links TRBV6-1 to TRBJ2-3, with D unresolved. Germline-derived CDR1 and CDR2 are MNHNS and SASEGT. The V end was cut by 2 bases, the J end by 0 bases, with 9 bases between. The CDR3 totals 15 residues. CDR3: CASSEYWQSTDTQYF. The DNA for the CDR3 is TGTGCCAGCAGTGAATATTGGCAGAGCACAGATACGCAGTATTTT.

This rearrangement joins TRBV20-1 to TRBJ1-1; a weak D match, TRBD1 (5 bases). The germline V and J ends were trimmed by 5 bases and 5 bases, with 6 bases remaining between them. The length of the CDR3 is 10 residues. Germline V CDR1 and CDR2: DFQATT, SNEGSKA (reference sequence). The CDR3 loop reads CSAWTTEAFF. CDR3 DNA sequence: TGCAGTGCTTGGACAACTGAAGCTTTCTTT.

The chain couples TRBV19 to TRBJ1-1, with D tentatively TRBD1 (5 bases). Trimming took 1 base from V and 0 from J, leaving 9 bases between them. The CDR3 runs to 15 residues. Germline CDR1 LNHDA, CDR2 SQIVND (reference sequence). As DNA, the CDR3 is TGTGCCAGTAGTATAGGTGGGGCCATGAACACTGAAGCTTTCTTT. This gives the protein CASSIGGAMNTEAFF. The full variable domain, its missing parts supplied by reference TRBV19 and TRBJ1-1, is DGGITQSPKYLFRKEGQNVTLSCEQNLNHDAMYWYRQDPGQGLRLIYYSQIVNDFQKGDIAEGYSVSREKKESFPLTVTSAQKNPTAFYLCASSIGGAMNTEAFFGQGTRLTVV.